This T cell receptor (beta chain) was observed in a study of cytomegalovirus exposure and HLA in healthy donors. Study-wide results and limits: A prior analysis recorded that most TCR beta V segments were productive about 87% or about 30% of the time.

Turning to this clone: Its antigen is not identified.

Trimming shortened V by 2 bases and J by 3 bases, and 11 bases separated the two germline ends. In germline, CDR1 is MNHEY, CDR2 SVGAGI. This CDR3 region has 15 residues. The PCR had 60 Vbeta and 13 Jbeta primers. Profiling relied on immunoSEQ multiplex PCR, and the TCRdb table lists in-frame clones only, not all of them. The table records roughly 140,000 clones, roughly 80% of them present only once. The sequenced material came from PBMCs. This sequence joins TRBV6-5 and TRBJ2-1, with a weak D call TRBD2 (5 bases). The sequence derives from a female donor in good health and CMV-seronegative. CDR3: CASSYGGAFYNEQFF. CDR3 coding DNA: TGTGCCAGCAGTTACGGAGGAGCGTTCTACAATGAGCAGTTCTTC.